Shown below are 28 T cell receptor beta chains from a single sample sequenced in a study of vaccination and CD4 T cells after COVID-19. Documented treatment: approximately nine-day PBMC culture with coronavirus spike peptide pools or control peptides (ViraFEST assay). Sequenced with the Oncomine TCR Beta short-read assay was DNA taken from cultured CD4+ T cells. TCRdb re-analysed the PCR reads in MiXCR, keeping a single row per CDR3 protein. The sample carries fewer than 20,000 distinct CDR3 sequences, 50% recorded once. These receptors' targets are unknown. The sample taken for sequencing was CD4+ T cells from blood, cultured in vitro. Receptors originate from a human donor who had recovered from COVID-19.

This clonotype appeared a single time. This chain's CDR3 is CSARDPVPLGNQPQHF. In nucleotides, the CDR3 is TGCAGTGCTAGGGATCCAGTTCCTCTGGGCAATCAGCCCCAGCATTTT. This chain links TRBV20-1 with TRBJ1-5; D gene uncertain. Per the germline V gene, CDR1 is DFQATT and CDR2 is SNEGSKA (reference sequence). The CDR3 consists of 16 residues. V was trimmed by 3 bases and J by 2 bases, leaving 17 bases between them.

The rearrangement links TRBV24-1 to TRBJ2-1, with 8 bases that match TRBD2. The CDR3 loop spans 14 amino acids. V shed 0 bases and J 9 bases; nucleotides not matched to a gene: 3. Germline V lookup: CDR1 KGHDR, CDR2 SFDVKD. In nucleotides, the CDR3 is TGTGCCACCAGTGATTTGGGGACTAGGGCTGAGCAGTTCTTC. Protein product: CATSDLGTRAEQFF.

This sequence joins TRBV27 and TRBJ2-1; TRBD1 matches at 7 bases. The junction had 5 bases not matched to a gene; V was cut back by 3 bases and J by 3 bases. CDR1 is MNHEY, CDR2 SMNVEV, per germline (reference sequence). CDR3 length: 15 residues. This CDR3 reads CASSLDRDSYNEQFF. DNA of the CDR3: TGTGCCAGCAGTTTGGACCGGGACAGCTACAATGAGCAGTTCTTC.

The genes are TRBV6-2 or TRBV6-3 and TRBJ2-7, with a possible D match to TRBD2 (5 bases). Trimming took off 2 bases at V and 5 bases at J, with 13 bases between the two ends. The CDR3 is 14 residues long. CDR1 and CDR2 (germline): MNHEY, SVGEGT. The CDR3 is CASSYGGQVHEQYF. The CDR3 DNA follows: TGTGCCAGCAGTTACGGCGGGCAGGTCCACGAGCAGTACTTC.

The genes are TRBV5-1 and TRBJ1-2; 7 bases match TRBD1. The CDR3 sequence is 15 residues long. CDR1 is SGHRS and CDR2 is YFSETQ in the germline V gene. Trimming cost V 7 bases and J 4 bases; bases outside gene matches: 13. CDR3 DNA: TGCGCCAGCGGAACAGGGGTCCAGAGGGGCTATGGCTACACCTTC. Protein product: CASGTGVQRGYGYTF. Together with reference TRBV5-1 and TRBJ1-2, the CDR3 gives the full variable domain: KAGVTQTPRYLIKTRGQQVTLSCSPISGHRSVSWYQQTPGQGLQFLFEYFSETQRNKGNFPGRFSGRQFSNSRSEMNVSTLELGDSALYLCASGTGVQRGYGYTFGSGTRLTVV.

The chain joins TRBV18 to TRBJ1-6, with a possible D match to TRBD1 (5 bases). This CDR3 has 17 amino acids. Trimming took 0 bases from V and 0 from J, leaving 9 bases between them. CDR1 is KGHSH, CDR2 LQKENI, per germline. The CDR3: CASSPPGEGSYNSPLHF. In DNA form, the CDR3 reads TGTGCCAGCTCACCACCGGGGGAAGGCTCCTATAATTCACCCCTCCACTTT. Using reference TRBV18 and TRBJ1-6 for the parts outside the CDR3, the full variable domain is NAGVMQNPRHLVRRRGQEARLRCSPMKGHSHVYWYRQLPEEGLKFMVYLQKENIIDESGMPKERFSAEFPKEGPSILRIQQVVRGDSAAYFCASSPPGEGSYNSPLHFGNGTRLTVT.

This chain uses TRBV10-2 with TRBJ2-2, with TRBD2 identical over 14 bases. V trimming: 6 bases; J trimming: 4 bases; junction bases outside the gene matches: 4. The CDR3 spans 16 residues. Per the germline V gene, CDR1 is WSHSY and CDR2 is SAAADI. CDR3 nucleotide sequence: TGCGCCAGCAGGGGACTAGCGGGAGACGTCACCGGGGAGCTGTTTTTT. Amino acids: CASRGLAGDVTGELFF.

The V call is TRBV28, the J call TRBJ1-5; 8 positions match TRBD1. This CDR3 has 14 residues. CDR1 and CDR2 (germline): MDHEN, SYDVKM. The ends lost 7 bases at V and 4 bases at J; junction bases unmatched: 6. DNA for the CDR3: TGTGCCAGCAAAGGACAGGGCCTAAATCAGCCCCAGCATTTT. It encodes CASKGQGLNQPQHF.

The table lists this clonotype with a few counts. The chain has TRBV2 and TRBJ2-2, with D possibly TRBD2 on 5 matching bases. The V gene lost 7 bases and the J gene lost 5 bases, with 20 bases spanning the gap. Germline V lookup: CDR1 SNHLY, CDR2 FYNNEI. The CDR3 has 16 amino acids. The CDR3 DNA is TGTGCCAGCACTCAGAGAAGGGCCTCGGGGACCGGGGAGCTGTTTTTT. Translated, it gives CASTQRRASGTGELFF.

This clonotype was seen only a few times. CDR3 loop: CASRDPGQGINRGYTF. CDR3 sequence (DNA): TGTGCCAGCAGGGATCCGGGACAGGGAATCAATAGAGGCTACACCTTC. This chain connects TRBV7-3 to TRBJ1-2; 9 bases map to TRBD1. The V and J ends lost 6 bases and 8 bases, in that order; junction bases with no gene match: 16. The V gene's germline CDR1 is SGHTA and CDR2 FQGTGA. The CDR3 is 16 residues long.

The chain has TRBV7-2 and TRBJ1-1; 8 bases agree with TRBD1. The CDR3 consists of 12 residues. V shed 3 bases and J 11 bases; nucleotides not matched to a gene: 5. Germline CDR1 reads SGHTA; CDR2 reads FQGNSA. The CDR3 region is CASSLRQGRAFF. In DNA, the CDR3 is TGTGCCAGCAGCTTGAGACAGGGGCGGGCTTTCTTT. The variable domain in full, completed from reference TRBV7-2 and TRBJ1-1, reads GAGVSQSPSNKVTEKGKDVELRCDPISGHTALYWYRQSLGQGLEFLIYFQGNSAPDKSGLPSDRFSAERTGGSVSTLTIQRTQQEDSAVYLCASSLRQGRAFFGQGTRLTVV.

Judged by abundance, this clonotype is medium-sized. The chain has TRBV11-2 and TRBJ2-7, with D perhaps matching TRBD2 (5 bases). This CDR3 has 15 amino acids. Deletions cut 2 bases from V and 3 bases from J, with 14 bases between. Germline V lookup: CDR1 SGHAT, CDR2 FQNNGV. CDR3 DNA: TGTGCCAGCAGCTTAAGCCGGACTTCAGGCTACGAGCAGTACTTC. Its protein is CASSLSRTSGYEQYF.

The CDR3 region has the DNA TGTGCCAGCGGTCTTTTGGAGCACACTGAAGCTTTCTTT. Protein sequence: CASGLLEHTEAFF. The chain is built from TRBV12-3 or TRBV12-4 and TRBJ1-1; D call uncertain. The CDR3 runs to 13 residues. Trimming took 8 bases from V and 3 from J, leaving 13 bases between them.

By share, this clonotype counts as medium-sized. V and J are TRBV28 and TRBJ1-2, with D perhaps TRBD1 (6 bases). Trimming took off 5 bases at V and 5 bases at J, with 18 bases between the two ends. CDR1 is MDHEN and CDR2 is SYDVKM in the germline V gene. There are 15 residues in the CDR3. The CDR3: CASSLPLEGGYGYTF. CDR3 sequence (DNA): TGTGCCAGCAGTCTTCCATTAGAGGGGGGATATGGCTACACCTTC.

This clonotype was detected a few times. The gene calls are TRBV6-1 and TRBJ2-2, with D perhaps given as TRBD1 or TRBD2 (5 bases each). The CDR3 runs 15 residues. Germline assignment: CDR1 MNHNS and CDR2 SASEGT. The V gene lost 8 bases and the J gene lost 6 bases, with 19 bases spanning the gap. The CDR3, as DNA: TGTGCCAGCGAGTCGGGACCCTCCCACCCCGGGGAGCTGTTTTTT. Amino acid sequence: CASESGPSHPGELFF.

The genes are TRBV28 and TRBJ1-3; unclear D gene. The CDR3 covers 16 residues. Germline V gives CDR1 MDHEN, CDR2 SYDVKM. Trimming took off 5 bases at V and 0 bases at J, with 14 bases between the two ends. DNA for the CDR3: TGTGCCAGCAGTCTCGACAAGGACTACTCTGGAAACACCATATATTTT. Translating gives CASSLDKDYSGNTIYF.

This clonotype turned up a few times. The chain couples TRBV4-3 to TRBJ2-5; 9 bases line up with TRBD2. Per germline, CDR1 LGHNA and CDR2 YSLEER. This CDR3 contains 18 residues. The V and J ends lost 0 bases and 4 bases, in that order; junction bases with no gene match: 12. In DNA form, the CDR3 reads TGCGCCAGCAGCCAAGAAGTTCTTTCAGCGGGAGGAGTAGAGACCCAGTACTTC. Translation gives CASSQEVLSAGGVETQYF.

This clonotype showed up just a few times. The chain joins TRBV20-1 to TRBJ1-5; possible D gene TRBD1, 5 bases. Germline V gene lookup returns CDR1 DFQATT and CDR2 SNEGSKA (reference sequence). Trimming removed 5 bases from V and 4 bases from J, with 9 bases in between. This CDR3 has 12 amino acids. The chain's CDR3 is CSADRQNQPQHF. The CDR3 coding sequence is TGCAGTGCTGACCGACAGAATCAGCCCCAGCATTTT.

This clonotype was detected only a few times. The rearrangement uses TRBV6-5 and TRBJ1-2, with 7 positions matching TRBD1. V shed 4 bases, J shed 1 base, and the junction held 6 bases outside the gene matches. CDR3 length equals 15 residues. CDR1 and CDR2 from the germline V gene are MNHEY and SVGAGI. The CDR3 DNA reads as TGTGCCAGCAGTTTGACAGGGCGAAGTAACTATGGCTACACCTTC. Residues: CASSLTGRSNYGYTF.

The V and J genes are TRBV20-1 and TRBJ1-1; 7 bases match TRBD1. This CDR3 is 13 amino acids long. CDR1 DFQATT and CDR2 SNEGSKA come from the germline V gene (reference sequence). CDR3 in amino acids: CSGLKGADTEAFF. CDR3 bases: TGCAGCGGCCTAAAGGGGGCGGACACTGAAGCTTTCTTT.

This sequence joins TRBV11-3 and TRBJ2-4, with TRBD1 as a possible D gene (6 bases). The DNA matches TRBJ2-5 better at its end, which makes the J call doubtful. The germline gives CDR1 SGHNT, CDR2 YENEEA. The CDR3 has 15 residues. CDR3 in DNA: TGTGCCAGCAGCCCCCTCAGGGGCCAGATCGAGACCCAGTACTTC. Protein product: CASSPLRGQIETQYF.

The V and J genes are TRBV11-2 and TRBJ2-3; 8 bases map to TRBD2. Germline CDR1 is SGHAT and CDR2 is FQNNGV. The CDR3 consists of 17 residues. Trimming removed 4 bases from V and 2 bases from J; junction bases left unmatched: 11. The CDR3 protein is CASSSYSGGGDTDTQYF. The CDR3, as DNA: TGTGCCAGCAGCTCCTACTCCGGGGGGGGGGACACAGATACGCAGTATTTT.

CDR3 sequence (DNA): TGTGCCAGTAGTCGAGGGACAGACTACAATCAGCCCCAGCATTTT. Amino acids: CASSRGTDYNQPQHF. V and J are TRBV19 and TRBJ1-5; 7 bases are a match to TRBD1. The ends lost 5 bases at V and 3 bases at J; junction bases unmatched: 7. The CDR3 spans 15 residues. Looked up from germline, CDR1 is LNHDA and CDR2 is SQIVND (reference sequence).

This clonotype was counted a few times. The V and J genes are TRBV7-2 and TRBJ1-2, with 7 bases fitting TRBD1. The CDR3 consists of 15 residues. Trimming cost V 5 bases and J 1 base; bases outside gene matches: 7. Germline CDR1 SGHTA, CDR2 FQGNSA. DNA for the CDR3: TGTGCCAGCAGCCTACAGGGGCGCTTTAACTATGGCTACACCTTC. The encoded protein is CASSLQGRFNYGYTF.

This clonotype was counted a few times. The chain recombines TRBV24-1 with TRBJ2-1, with D possibly matching TRBD2 (6 bases). Germline V lookup: CDR1 KGHDR, CDR2 SFDVKD. Trimming shortened V by 1 base and J by 1 base, and 10 bases separated the two germline ends. The CDR3 runs 16 residues. DNA of the CDR3: TGTGCCACCAGTGATTTTGGAGGAGGGTCCTACAATGAGCAGTTCTTC. It specifies CATSDFGGGSYNEQFF.

The V and J genes are TRBV11-2 and TRBJ2-1; D might be TRBD2 (5 bases). V was clipped by 6 bases and J by 12 bases, with 12 bases between them. The germline V gene encodes CDR1 SGHAT and CDR2 FQNNGV. CDR3 length equals 11 residues. As DNA, the CDR3 is TGTGCCAGCAGTCCCGGGGAGCGGCAGTTCTTC. As protein: CASSPGERQFF. Variable domain in full (rest from reference TRBV11-2 and TRBJ2-1): EAGVAQSPRYKIIEKRQSVAFWCNPISGHATLYWYQQILGQGPKLLIQFQNNGVVDDSQLPKDRFSAERLKGVDSTLKIQPAKLEDSAVYLCASSPGERQFFGPGTRLTVL.

This clonotype was recorded a few times. This chain connects TRBV6-1 to TRBJ2-4; D call uncertain. This CDR3 contains 11 residues. Germline CDR1 and CDR2: MNHNS and SASEGT. V was pared by 7 bases and J by 8 bases, with 9 bases between. CDR3 sequence (DNA): TGTGCCAGCACCTATAGCTACATTCAGTACTTC. Translated, it gives CASTYSYIQYF.

V usage is TRBV7-2 and J usage is TRBJ2-3; 12 nucleotides match TRBD2. This CDR3 comprises 16 residues. V gave up 5 bases and J gave up 6 bases; unmatched junction bases: 9. Germline V gene data show CDR1 as SGHTA and CDR2 as FQGNSA. CDR3 region: CASSLRLAGVGDTQYF. Written as DNA, the CDR3 is TGTGCCAGCAGCCTCCGACTAGCGGGAGTGGGGGATACGCAGTATTTT.